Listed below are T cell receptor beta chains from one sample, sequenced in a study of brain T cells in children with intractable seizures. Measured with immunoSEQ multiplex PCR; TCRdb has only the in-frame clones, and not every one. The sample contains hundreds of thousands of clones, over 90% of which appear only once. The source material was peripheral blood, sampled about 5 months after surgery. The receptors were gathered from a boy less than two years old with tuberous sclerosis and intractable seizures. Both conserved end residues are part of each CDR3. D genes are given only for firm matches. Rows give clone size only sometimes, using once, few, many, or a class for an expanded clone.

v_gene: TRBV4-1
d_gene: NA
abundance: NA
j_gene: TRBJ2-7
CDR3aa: CASSHGPSHRSYEQYF
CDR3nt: TGCGCCAGCAGCCACGGGCCCTCTCATCGGTCTTACGAGCAGTACTTC

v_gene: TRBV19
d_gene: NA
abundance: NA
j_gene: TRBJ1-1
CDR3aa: CASSIKGMSVYMNTEAFF
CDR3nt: TGTGCCAGTAGTATTAAGGGAATGAGTGTCTATATGAACACTGAAGCTTTCTTT

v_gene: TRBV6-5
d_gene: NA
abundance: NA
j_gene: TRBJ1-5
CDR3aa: CASSYSGNLHQPQHF
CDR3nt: TGTGCCAGCAGTTACTCGGGGAACCTCCATCAGCCCCAGCATTTT

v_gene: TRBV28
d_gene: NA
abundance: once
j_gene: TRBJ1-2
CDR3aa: CASSQPWGTGRGYTF
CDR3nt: TGTGCCAGCAGTCAACCATGGGGTACAGGGCGAGGCTACACCTTC

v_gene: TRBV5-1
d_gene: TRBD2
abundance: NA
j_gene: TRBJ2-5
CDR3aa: CASGSDGRGGETQYF
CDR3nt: TGCGCCAGCGGCTCCGACGGGCGGGGGGGAGAGACCCAGTACTTC

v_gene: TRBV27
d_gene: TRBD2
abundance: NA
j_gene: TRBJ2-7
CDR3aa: CASSLGVAGGDEQYF
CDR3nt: TGTGCCAGCAGTTTAGGAGTAGCGGGAGGAGACGAGCAGTACTTC

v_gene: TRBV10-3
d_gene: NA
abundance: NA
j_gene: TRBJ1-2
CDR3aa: CAISGETVGYTF
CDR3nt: TGTGCCATCAGTGGGGAGACAGTTGGCTACACCTTC

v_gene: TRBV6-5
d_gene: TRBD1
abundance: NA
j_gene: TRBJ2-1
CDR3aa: CASSYFTGGDREQFF
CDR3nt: TGTGCCAGCAGTTACTTTACAGGGGGTGATCGGGAGCAGTTCTTC

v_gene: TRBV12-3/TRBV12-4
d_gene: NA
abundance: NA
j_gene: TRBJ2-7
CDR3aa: CASGRGAYEQYF
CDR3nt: TGTGCCAGCGGGAGAGGAGCCTACGAGCAGTACTTC

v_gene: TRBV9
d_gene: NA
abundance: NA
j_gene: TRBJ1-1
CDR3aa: CASGGGTEAFF
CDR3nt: TGTGCCAGCGGAGGAGGGACTGAAGCTTTCTTT

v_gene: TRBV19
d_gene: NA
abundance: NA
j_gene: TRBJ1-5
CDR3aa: CASSIFSGLINQPQHF
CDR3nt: TGTGCCAGTAGTATTTTCAGTGGTCTGATAAATCAGCCCCAGCATTTT

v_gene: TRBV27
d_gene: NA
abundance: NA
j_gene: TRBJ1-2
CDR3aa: CASSLTGGTSDYGYTF
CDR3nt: TGTGCCAGCAGTTTGACGGGGGGCACCTCAGATTATGGCTACACCTTC

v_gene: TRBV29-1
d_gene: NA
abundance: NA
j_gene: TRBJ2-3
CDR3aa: CSVEWGERADTQYF
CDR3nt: TGCAGCGTTGAATGGGGGGAGAGGGCAGATACGCAGTATTTT

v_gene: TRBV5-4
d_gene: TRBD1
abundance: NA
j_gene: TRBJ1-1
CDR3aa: CASSLGSLGQGIRNTEAFF
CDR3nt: TGTGCCAGCAGCTTGGGATCTCTAGGACAGGGAATACGGAACACTGAAGCTTTCTTT

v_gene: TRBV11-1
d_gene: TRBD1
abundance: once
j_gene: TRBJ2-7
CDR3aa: CASSVDRDYEQYF
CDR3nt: TGTGCCAGCAGCGTGGACAGGGACTACGAGCAGTACTTC

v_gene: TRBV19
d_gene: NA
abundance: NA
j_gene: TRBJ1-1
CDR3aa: CASKRRGEAFF
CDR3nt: TGTGCCAGTAAGCGGCGGGGTGAAGCTTTCTTT

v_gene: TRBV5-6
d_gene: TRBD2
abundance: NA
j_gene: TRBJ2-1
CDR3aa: CASSYSGIVYNEQFF
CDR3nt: TGTGCCAGCAGTTATAGCGGGATAGTCTACAATGAGCAGTTCTTC

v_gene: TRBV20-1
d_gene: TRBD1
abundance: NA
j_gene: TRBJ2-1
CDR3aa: CSASPFRGPYNEQFF
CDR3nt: TGCAGTGCTAGTCCCTTCAGGGGGCCCTACAATGAGCAGTTCTTC

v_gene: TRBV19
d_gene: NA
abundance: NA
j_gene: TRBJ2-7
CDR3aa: CASSTGYEQYF
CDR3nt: TGTGCCAGTAGTACAGGGTACGAGCAGTACTTC

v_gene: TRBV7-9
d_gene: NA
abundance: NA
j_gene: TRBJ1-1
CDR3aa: CASSLDAGRTSEAFF
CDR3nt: TGTGCCAGCAGCTTGGATGCAGGAAGGACCTCTGAAGCTTTCTTT

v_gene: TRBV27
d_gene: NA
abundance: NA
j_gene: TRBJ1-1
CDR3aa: CASSLLQGATEAFF
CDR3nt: TGTGCCAGCAGTTTATTACAGGGAGCAACTGAAGCTTTCTTT

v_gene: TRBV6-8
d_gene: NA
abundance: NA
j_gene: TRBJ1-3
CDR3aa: CATRGGSGNTIYF
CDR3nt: TGTGCCACCCGTGGTGGCTCTGGAAACACCATATATTTT

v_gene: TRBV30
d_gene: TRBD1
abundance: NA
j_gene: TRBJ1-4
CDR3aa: CAWSRDSAEKLFF
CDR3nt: TGTGCCTGGAGCCGGGACAGTGCTGAAAAACTGTTTTTT

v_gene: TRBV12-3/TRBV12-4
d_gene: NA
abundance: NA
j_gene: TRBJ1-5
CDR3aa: CASRLGGPQHF
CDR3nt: TGTGCCAGCAGGTTGGGAGGGCCCCAGCATTTT

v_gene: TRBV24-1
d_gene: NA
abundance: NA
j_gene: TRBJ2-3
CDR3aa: CATSDPRDLPDTQYF
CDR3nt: TGTGCCACCAGTGATCCGAGGGACCTCCCAGATACGCAGTATTTT

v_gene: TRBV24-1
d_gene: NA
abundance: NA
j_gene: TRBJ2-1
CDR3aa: CATSNAGGMKQFF
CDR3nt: TGTGCCACCAGCAATGCAGGTGGAATGAAGCAGTTCTTC

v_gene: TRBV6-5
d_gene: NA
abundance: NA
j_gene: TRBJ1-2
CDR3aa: CASTETLYGYTF
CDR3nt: TGTGCCAGCACAGAGACACTCTATGGCTACACCTTC

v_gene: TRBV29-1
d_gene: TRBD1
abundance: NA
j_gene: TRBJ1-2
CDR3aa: CSVGGQDYGYTF
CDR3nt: TGCAGCGTGGGGGGACAGGACTATGGCTACACCTTC

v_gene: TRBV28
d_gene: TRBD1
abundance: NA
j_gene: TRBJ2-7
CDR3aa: CAIIATGTGTYEQYF
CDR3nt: TGTGCCATCATAGCGACCGGGACAGGGACCTACGAGCAGTACTTC

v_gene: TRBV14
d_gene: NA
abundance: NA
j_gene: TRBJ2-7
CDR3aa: CASSRTDLPYEQYF
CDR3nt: TGTGCCAGCAGCCGGACAGACCTTCCGTACGAGCAGTACTTC

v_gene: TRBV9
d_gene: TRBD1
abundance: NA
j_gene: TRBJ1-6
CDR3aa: CASSAGTGGASSPLHF
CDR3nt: TGTGCCAGCAGCGCGGGGACAGGGGGCGCTTCGTCACCCCTCCACTTT

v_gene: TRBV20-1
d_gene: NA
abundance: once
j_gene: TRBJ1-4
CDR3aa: CSASWGREEKLFF
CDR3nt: TGCAGTGCTAGTTGGGGGCGAGAGGAAAAACTGTTTTTT

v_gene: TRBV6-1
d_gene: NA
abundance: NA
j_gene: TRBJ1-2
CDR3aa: CASSDSPAGYGYTF
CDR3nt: TGTGCCAGCAGTGATTCGCCAGCGGGCTATGGCTACACCTTC

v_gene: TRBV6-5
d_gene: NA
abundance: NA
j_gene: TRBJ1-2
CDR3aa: CASSRRGDYGYTF
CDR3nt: TGTGCCAGCAGTCGGAGGGGCGACTATGGCTACACCTTC

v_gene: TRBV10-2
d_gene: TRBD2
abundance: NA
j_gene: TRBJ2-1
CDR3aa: CASSQSGSVINEQFF
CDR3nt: TGCGCCAGCAGTCAAAGCGGGAGCGTAATCAATGAGCAGTTCTTC

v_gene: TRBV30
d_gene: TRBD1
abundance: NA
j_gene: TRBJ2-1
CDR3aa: CAWDGGTGDNEQFF
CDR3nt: TGTGCCTGGGACGGCGGGACAGGCGATAATGAGCAGTTCTTC

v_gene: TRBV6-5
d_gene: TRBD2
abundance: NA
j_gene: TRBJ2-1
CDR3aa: CASSTGGSYNEQFF
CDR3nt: TGTGCCAGCAGCACGGGAGGTTCCTACAATGAGCAGTTCTTC

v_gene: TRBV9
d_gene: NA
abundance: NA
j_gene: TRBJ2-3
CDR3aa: CASSVEGALSTDTQYF
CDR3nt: TGTGCCAGCAGCGTAGAAGGGGCTCTTAGCACAGATACGCAGTATTTT

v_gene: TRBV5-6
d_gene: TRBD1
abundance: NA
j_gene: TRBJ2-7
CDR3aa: CASSLGTGEQYF
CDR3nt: TGTGCCAGCAGCTTAGGGACAGGGGAGCAGTACTTC

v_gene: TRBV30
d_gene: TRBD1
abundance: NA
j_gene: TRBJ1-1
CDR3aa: CAWSVKRAVQGITEAFF
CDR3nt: TGTGCCTGGAGTGTTAAACGAGCAGTACAGGGGATTACTGAAGCTTTCTTT

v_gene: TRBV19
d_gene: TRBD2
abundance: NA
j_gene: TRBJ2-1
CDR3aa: CASSPSPGTRYNEQFF
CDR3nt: TGTGCCAGTAGCCCTTCCCCGGGGACTAGGTACAATGAGCAGTTCTTC

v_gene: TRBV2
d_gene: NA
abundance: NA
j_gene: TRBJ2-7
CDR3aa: CASSPVITLYEQYF
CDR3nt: TGTGCCAGCAGTCCTGTTATTACCCTCTACGAGCAGTACTTC

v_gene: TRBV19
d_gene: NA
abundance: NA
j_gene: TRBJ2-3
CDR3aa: CASSIIGFREIDTQYF
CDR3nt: TGTGCCAGTAGTATAATAGGTTTCCGGGAGATAGATACGCAGTATTTT

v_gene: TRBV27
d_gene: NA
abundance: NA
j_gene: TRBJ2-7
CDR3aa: CASSLKGYSSYEQYF
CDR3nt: TGTGCCAGCAGTTTAAAGGGGTATTCCTCCTACGAGCAGTACTTC

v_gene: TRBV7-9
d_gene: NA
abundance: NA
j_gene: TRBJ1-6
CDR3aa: CASSLGGGGASPLHF
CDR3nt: TGTGCCAGCAGCTTAGGAGGAGGTGGGGCTTCACCCCTCCACTTT

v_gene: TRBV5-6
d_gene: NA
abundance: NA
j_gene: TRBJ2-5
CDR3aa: CASSLAAKRETQYF
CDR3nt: TGTGCCAGCAGCTTGGCCGCGAAACGGGAGACCCAGTACTTC

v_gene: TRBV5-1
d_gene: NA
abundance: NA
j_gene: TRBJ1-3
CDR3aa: CASSFAGSGNTIYF
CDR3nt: TGCGCCAGCAGCTTCGCGGGTTCTGGAAACACCATATATTTT

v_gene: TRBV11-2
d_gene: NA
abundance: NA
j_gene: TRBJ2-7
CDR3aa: CASSQDFTYEQYF
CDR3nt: TGTGCCAGCAGCCAAGACTTCACCTACGAGCAGTACTTC

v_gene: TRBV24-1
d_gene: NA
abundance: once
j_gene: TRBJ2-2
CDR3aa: CATSETSRSTGELFF
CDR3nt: TGTGCCACCAGTGAGACTAGTCGAAGCACCGGGGAGCTGTTTTTT

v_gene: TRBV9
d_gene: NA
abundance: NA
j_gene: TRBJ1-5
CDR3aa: CASSVDAGLNQPQHF
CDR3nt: TGTGCCAGCAGCGTGGATGCGGGACTCAATCAGCCCCAGCATTTT

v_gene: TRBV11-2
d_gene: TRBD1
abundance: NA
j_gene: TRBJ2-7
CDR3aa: CASSQDSGGYSYEQYF
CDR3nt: TGTGCCAGCAGCCAAGACTCAGGGGGCTACTCCTACGAGCAGTACTTC